These 11 T cell receptor beta chains were all obtained from the same sample, sequenced in a study of T cell changes during pregnancy in multiple sclerosis. Produced via immunoSEQ multiplex PCR; TCRdb's table is partial and in-frame only. The sample carries around 56,000 clones, 88% recorded once. The material was CD4+ T cells from peripheral blood mononuclear cells, obtained in the third trimester of pregnancy. These receptors were collected from a female donor with multiple sclerosis, enrolled in a pregnancy study.

This clone was seen once. The V and J genes are TRBV19 and TRBJ1-1; no definite D call. V lost 3 bases and J 1 base, leaving 9 bases between the germline ends. From germline, CDR1 is LNHDA and CDR2 SQIVND (reference sequence). The CDR3 is 14 residues long. The CDR3 sequence: CASSIARGNTEAFF. As DNA, the CDR3 is TGTGCCAGTAGTATCGCCCGCGGGAACACTGAAGCTTTCTTT.

The chain recombines TRBV10-2 with TRBJ1-1; D is possibly TRBD1 (6 bases). The germline CDR1 and CDR2 sequences are WSHSY and SAAADI. With 4 bases removed from V and 0 bases from J, the gap between germline ends came to 6 bases. The CDR3 extends over 13 amino acids. CDR3 coding DNA: TGCGCCAGCAGTGCAGGGGTGAACACTGAAGCTTTCTTT. It encodes CASSAGVNTEAFF.

In this sample, this clone turned up once. V and J are TRBV19 and TRBJ2-4, with 10 bases that match TRBD2. After removal of 6 bases from V and 0 bases from J, the junction contained 11 bases not matched to a gene. The CDR3 is made up of 18 amino acids. Germline CDR1 and CDR2: LNHDA and SQIVND (reference sequence). This CDR3 is CASRVGTSVTLAKNIQYF. The CDR3 DNA reads TGTGCCAGTAGGGTGGGGACTAGCGTGACCTTAGCCAAAAACATTCAGTACTTC.

The CDR3 nucleotides read TGTGCCAGCAGTTTTGACGGTTTCGGGACAGGGAACACCGGGGAGCTGTTTTTT. This encodes CASSFDGFGTGNTGELFF. The rearrangement links TRBV28 to TRBJ2-2, with TRBD1 identical over 8 bases. Trimming at V came to 3 bases and at J to 1 base, leaving 10 bases not matched to a gene. The CDR3 totals 18 residues. The germline V gene has CDR1 MDHEN and CDR2 SYDVKM.

The rearrangement uses TRBV7-9 and TRBJ1-1; D gene ambiguous. Germline CDR1 reads SEHNR; CDR2 reads FQNEAQ (reference sequence). The V end was cut by 3 bases, the J end by 1 base, with 6 bases between. This CDR3 region has 13 residues. In DNA, the CDR3 is TGTGCCAGCAGCTTCACAGAGAACACTGAAGCTTTCTTT. Translation: CASSFTENTEAFF.

This sequence joins TRBV6-5 and TRBJ2-5, with a tentative D call TRBD2 (6 bases). Trimming removed 0 bases from V and 11 bases from J, with 19 bases in between. The CDR3 sequence is 15 residues long. The germline gives CDR1 MNHEY, CDR2 SVGAGI. The CDR3 loop reads CASSYSGGGGGLQYF. CDR3 coding DNA: TGTGCCAGCAGTTACTCGGGGGGAGGAGGCGGGTTGCAGTACTTC.

The chain has TRBV6-5 and TRBJ1-2, with D possibly TRBD1 on 6 matching bases. The CDR3 is 15 amino acids. Per the germline V gene, CDR1 is MNHEY and CDR2 is SVGAGI. The V and J ends lost 2 bases and 4 bases respectively, with 14 bases between them. DNA of the CDR3: TGTGCCAGCAGTTACGGGGGGGGGCAAGGCTATGGCTACACCTTC. Translation: CASSYGGGQGYGYTF.

The chain joins TRBV6-1 to TRBJ1-2; D unclear. The CDR3 covers 10 residues. The V gene lost 6 bases and the J gene lost 13 bases, with 12 bases spanning the gap. Germline-derived CDR1 and CDR2 are MNHNS and SASEGT. The CDR3 reads CASSERPSTF. The CDR3 coding sequence is TGTGCCAGCAGCGAGAGGCCTAGCACCTTC.

This clone was recorded once. V usage is TRBV6-1 and J usage is TRBJ1-2; the D is unclear. Germline CDR1 MNHNS, CDR2 SASEGT. The ends were cut back, 10 bases at V and 1 base at J, with 7 bases in the middle. This CDR3 has 11 amino acids. The CDR3 DNA sequence: TGTGCCACTTTTCTTAACTATGGCTACACCTTC. It is translated as CATFLNYGYTF.

The rearrangement links TRBV5-1 to TRBJ2-1; D is unclear. V lost 5 bases, J lost 5 bases, and 5 bases lay in between. Germline V lookup: CDR1 SGHRS, CDR2 YFSETQ. This CDR3 contains 11 residues. CDR3 DNA: TGCGCCAGCAGGGCCAACAATGAGCAGTTCTTC. Translation: CASRANNEQFF.

The chain is built from TRBV7-2 and TRBJ2-6; D unresolved. Trimming took off 3 bases at V and 3 bases at J, with 3 bases between the two ends. Germline lookup yields CDR1 SGHTA and CDR2 FQGNSA. The CDR3 contains 13 residues. CDR3 in DNA: TGTGCCAGCAGCTTCTTTGGGGCCAACGTCCTGACTTTC. Translating gives CASSFFGANVLTF.